These T cell receptor beta chains were read from a single sample in a study of blood T cell repertoires in COVID-19. Only in-frame clones appear in the TCRdb table, and some are missing; sequencing was by immunoSEQ multiplex PCR. This sample has approximately 130,000 clones, with around 83% found just once. Sequences were obtained from peripheral blood. The origin of the receptors is a man older than 75 with active or convalescent COVID-19. The CDR3 runs from the conserved cysteine through the conserved F or W. D genes are given only for firm matches. Clone size is given for some rows only: seen once, a few or many times, or a class if the clone is expanded.

size	V	D	J	CDR3	DNA
NA	TRBV7-9	NA	TRBJ2-1	CASSGGGGTYNEQFF	TGTGCCAGCAGCGGAGGTGGGGGGACCTACAATGAGCAGTTCTTC
NA	TRBV19	NA	TRBJ1-1	CATNPTGGGRWGGAFF	TGTGCCACCAACCCCACCGGGGGGGGCAGGTGGGGGGGAGCTTTCTTT
NA	TRBV7-2	TRBD1	TRBJ1-5	CASSTKQGGVQPQHF	TGTGCCAGCAGCACTAAACAGGGGGGCGTCCAGCCCCAGCATTTT
once	TRBV10-3	TRBD1	TRBJ2-7	CAISAGSTGGNEQYF	TGTGCCATCAGCGCAGGATCTACAGGGGGCAACGAGCAGTACTTC
NA	TRBV5-1	NA	TRBJ2-5	CASSRIPGVQTQYF	TGCGCCAGCAGCCGTATCCCGGGTGTACAGACCCAGTACTTC
NA	TRBV19	NA	TRBJ2-7	CASSTSGREQYF	TGTGCCAGTAGTACCTCAGGGCGAGAGCAGTACTTC
NA	TRBV7-2	TRBD1	TRBJ1-2	CASSSDRGHGYTF	TGTGCCAGCAGTTCCGACAGGGGGCATGGCTACACCTTC
few	TRBV4-3	NA	TRBJ1-5	CASSPTGGLGQPQHF	TGCGCCAGCAGCCCTACTGGCGGGCTCGGTCAGCCCCAGCATTTT
NA	TRBV30	TRBD2	TRBJ2-3	CAWSPSGFTDTQYF	TGTGCCTGGAGCCCTAGCGGATTCACAGATACGCAGTATTTT
NA	TRBV14	NA	TRBJ2-7	CASSPYMTGESSSYEQYF	TGTGCCAGCAGCCCCTATATGACAGGCGAATCTAGCTCCTACGAGCAGTACTTC
NA	TRBV3-1/TRBV3-2	TRBD1	TRBJ2-7	CASSQGDRGQYEQYF	TGTGCCAGCAGCCAAGGGGACAGGGGGCAATACGAGCAGTACTTC
NA	TRBV5-5	NA	TRBJ1-1	CASSFGRRDTEAFF	TGTGCCAGCAGCTTTGGACGGAGGGATACTGAAGCTTTCTTT
NA	TRBV28	NA	TRBJ1-2	CASRLDRNYGYTF	TGTGCCAGCAGACTAGACAGGAACTATGGCTACACCTTC
NA	TRBV3-1/TRBV3-2	TRBD2	TRBJ2-7	CASNTRKTSGGSYEQYF	TGTGCCAGCAACACACGCAAGACTAGCGGAGGCTCCTACGAGCAGTACTTC
once	TRBV6-4	NA	TRBJ2-3	CASSPAGASTDTQYF	TGTGCCAGCAGTCCTGCGGGGGCTAGCACAGATACGCAGTATTTT
NA	TRBV21-1	NA	TRBJ2-7	CASSKSSLWDEQYF	TGTGCCAGCAGCAAGTCTAGCTTATGGGACGAGCAGTACTTC
NA	TRBV19	NA	TRBJ1-1	CASSIVANKNTEAFF	TGTGCCAGTAGTATAGTCGCCAACAAGAACACTGAAGCTTTCTTT
NA	TRBV11-2	TRBD2	TRBJ2-3	CASSPAGTKLRYF	TGTGCCAGCAGCCCAGCGGGGACTAAGCTTCGGTATTTT
NA	TRBV27	TRBD1	TRBJ2-2	CASSWGQGATGELFF	TGTGCCAGCAGTTGGGGACAGGGGGCCACCGGGGAGCTGTTTTTT
NA	TRBV12-3/TRBV12-4	TRBD1	TRBJ2-1	CASSVTSGTGEFF	TGTGCCAGCAGCGTCACTTCCGGGACAGGCGAGTTCTTC
NA	TRBV7-8	TRBD1	TRBJ1-2	CASRAGGYGYTF	TGTGCCAGCAGAGCAGGGGGATATGGCTACACCTTC
NA	TRBV4-3	TRBD1	TRBJ2-3	CASSHPLSGGVGTDTQYF	TGCGCCAGCAGCCATCCCCTCTCAGGGGGCGTCGGCACAGATACGCAGTATTTT
NA	TRBV4-2	TRBD2	TRBJ2-3	CASSQDGAGGWRGQYF	TGTGCCAGCAGCCAAGATGGCGCGGGGGGCTGGAGGGGGCAGTATTTT
NA	TRBV11-2	NA	TRBJ1-3	CASSLGAGRRNTIYF	TGTGCCAGCAGCTTAGGGGCAGGGAGGCGAAACACCATATATTTT
once	TRBV6-5	TRBD1	TRBJ1-2	CASSYLAQGAGGYTF	TGTGCCAGCAGTTACCTTGCGCAGGGGGCGGGAGGCTACACCTTC
NA	TRBV27	NA	TRBJ2-7	CASNNRGEQYF	TGTGCCAGCAACAATAGGGGCGAGCAGTACTTC
once	TRBV12-3/TRBV12-4	NA	TRBJ1-2	CASSLPPQGYTF	TGTGCCAGCAGTTTGCCCCCACAGGGCTACACCTTC
NA	TRBV29-1	NA	TRBJ2-2	CSARYGTGELFF	TGCAGCGCCCGATACGGCACCGGGGAGCTGTTTTTT
NA	TRBV25-1	NA	TRBJ1-1	CASSESGYGMNTEAFF	TGTGCCAGCAGTGAATCGGGGTACGGAATGAACACTGAAGCTTTCTTT
few	TRBV6-2/TRBV6-3	TRBD1	TRBJ1-5	CASSYPRGQGAKLGQPQHF	TGTGCCAGCAGTTACCCGCGGGGGCAGGGGGCAAAGCTGGGTCAGCCCCAGCATTTT
NA	TRBV6-6	TRBD1	TRBJ1-4	CASRQTGGGEKLFF	TGTGCCAGCAGGCAAACAGGGGGCGGGGAAAAACTGTTTTTT
NA	TRBV20-1	NA	TRBJ1-2	CSASIGEGKGYTF	TGCAGTGCTAGTATCGGGGAGGGGAAAGGCTACACCTTC
NA	TRBV5-6	NA	TRBJ2-1	CASSLGGDFDEQFF	TGTGCCAGCAGCTTGGGAGGAGATTTTGATGAGCAGTTCTTC
NA	TRBV15	NA	TRBJ1-1	CATGEGRLGGAEAFF	TGTGCCACCGGGGAGGGACGCCTTGGAGGGGCTGAAGCTTTCTTT
NA	TRBV11-2	TRBD2	TRBJ2-2	CASSWTSGTGELFF	TGTGCCAGCAGCTGGACTAGCGGAACCGGGGAGCTGTTTTTT
NA	TRBV27	TRBD1	TRBJ1-5	CASSLFGTDSNQPQHF	TGTGCCAGCAGTTTATTTGGGACAGATAGCAATCAGCCCCAGCATTTT
once	TRBV7-2	NA	TRBJ1-2	CASSRPGAGYGYTF	TGTGCCAGCAGCCGCCCCGGGGCGGGGTATGGCTACACCTTC
once	TRBV24-1	TRBD1	TRBJ2-3	CATSDSTGGLYNTQYF	TGTGCCACCAGTGATTCCACAGGGGGCCTTTACAATACGCAGTATTTT
few	TRBV4-1	NA	TRBJ2-2	CASSLDIYGVTGELFF	TGCGCCAGCAGTCTGGACATCTACGGCGTAACCGGGGAGCTGTTTTTT
NA	TRBV9	NA	TRBJ2-7	CASSVDALSTYEQYF	TGTGCCAGCAGCGTAGATGCGTTAAGTACCTACGAGCAGTACTTC
once	TRBV6-6	NA	TRBJ1-4	CASSYRGGEKLFF	TGTGCCAGCAGTTACAGGGGAGGTGAAAAACTGTTTTTT
NA	TRBV5-1	NA	TRBJ1-1	CASRVGSEAFF	TGCGCCAGCCGGGTCGGCTCTGAAGCTTTCTTT
once	TRBV30	TRBD1	TRBJ2-7	CAWSVQFGQVRDEQYF	TGTGCCTGGAGTGTACAGTTTGGACAGGTCCGGGACGAGCAGTACTTC
NA	TRBV5-6	NA	TRBJ2-5	CASSLWTKKTQYF	TGTGCCAGCAGCTTGTGGACAAAAAAGACCCAGTACTTC
NA	TRBV5-8	NA	TRBJ1-3	CASSLTGGNTIYF	TGTGCCAGCAGCTTGACAGGAGGAAACACCATATATTTT
NA	TRBV4-3	NA	TRBJ1-1	CASSQDRNTEAFF	TGCGCCAGCAGCCAAGATCGGAACACTGAAGCTTTCTTT
few	TRBV29-1	TRBD1	TRBJ1-1	CSVEGTGGGTEAFF	TGCAGCGTTGAGGGGACAGGGGGCGGGACTGAAGCTTTCTTT
NA	TRBV18	TRBD1	TRBJ1-1	CASSPGQGSLDTEAFF	TGTGCCAGCTCACCGGGACAGGGGAGCCTCGACACTGAAGCTTTCTTT
NA	TRBV20-1	TRBD2	TRBJ2-1	CSASRGLAGEVEQFF	TGCAGTGCTAGTAGGGGACTAGCGGGGGAAGTTGAGCAGTTCTTC
NA	TRBV7-9	TRBD1	TRBJ1-4	CASSLEGGLEEKLFF	TGTGCCAGCAGCTTAGAAGGGGGCTTGGAAGAAAAACTGTTTTTT
once	TRBV11-2	TRBD2	TRBJ2-1	CASSPLAGGDNEQFF	TGTGCCAGCAGCCCTCTAGCGGGGGGGGACAATGAGCAGTTCTTC
NA	TRBV25-1	TRBD1	TRBJ2-3	CASSEYGQGPRTDTQYF	TGTGCCAGCAGTGAATACGGACAGGGGCCTCGCACAGATACGCAGTATTTT
NA	TRBV5-4	TRBD2	TRBJ2-2	CASSLLAGNTGELFF	TGTGCCAGCAGCTTGTTAGCGGGGAACACCGGGGAGCTGTTTTTT
NA	TRBV7-3	NA	TRBJ2-2	CASSLKTVPTGELFF	TGTGCCAGCAGCTTGAAGACAGTTCCAACCGGGGAGCTGTTTTTT
NA	TRBV5-1	TRBD1	TRBJ2-5	CASSSTLSLQTGGEETQYF	TGCGCCAGCAGCTCCACACTTTCCCTACAAACAGGGGGCGAAGAGACCCAGTACTTC
NA	TRBV5-1	TRBD2	TRBJ2-2	CASSPLAGGPRTGELFF	TGCGCCAGCAGCCCACTAGCGGGGGGGCCGCGGACCGGGGAGCTGTTTTTT
NA	TRBV30	NA	TRBJ1-6	CAWSVGAGNSPLHF	TGTGCCTGGAGTGTAGGGGCAGGAAATTCACCCCTCCACTTT
once	TRBV18	TRBD1	TRBJ2-1	CASSRQGASNEQFF	TGTGCCAGCTCGCGACAGGGGGCAAGCAATGAGCAGTTCTTC